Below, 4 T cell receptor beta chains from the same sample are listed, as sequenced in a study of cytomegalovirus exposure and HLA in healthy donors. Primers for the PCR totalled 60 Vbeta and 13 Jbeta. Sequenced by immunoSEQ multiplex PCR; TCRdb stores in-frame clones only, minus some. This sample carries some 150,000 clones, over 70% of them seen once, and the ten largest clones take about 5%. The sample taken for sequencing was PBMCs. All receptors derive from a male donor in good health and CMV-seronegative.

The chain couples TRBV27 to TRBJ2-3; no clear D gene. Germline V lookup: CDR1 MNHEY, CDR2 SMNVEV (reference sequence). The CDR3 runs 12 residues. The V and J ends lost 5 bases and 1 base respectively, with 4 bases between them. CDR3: CASSRGTDTQYF. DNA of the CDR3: TGTGCCAGCAGTCGAGGCACAGATACGCAGTATTTT.

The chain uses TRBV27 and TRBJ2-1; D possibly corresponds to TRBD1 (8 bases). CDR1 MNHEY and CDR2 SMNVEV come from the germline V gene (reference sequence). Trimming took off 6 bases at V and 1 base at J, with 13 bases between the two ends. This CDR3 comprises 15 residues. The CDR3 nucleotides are TGTGCCAGCAGACAGGGGGACTATTCCTACAATGAGCAGTTCTTC. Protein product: CASRQGDYSYNEQFF.

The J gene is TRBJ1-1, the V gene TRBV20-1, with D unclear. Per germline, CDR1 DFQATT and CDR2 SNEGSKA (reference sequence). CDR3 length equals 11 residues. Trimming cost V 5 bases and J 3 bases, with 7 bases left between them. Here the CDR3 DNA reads TGCAGTGCTGAACGGGACACTGAAGCTTTCTTT. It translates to CSAERDTEAFF.

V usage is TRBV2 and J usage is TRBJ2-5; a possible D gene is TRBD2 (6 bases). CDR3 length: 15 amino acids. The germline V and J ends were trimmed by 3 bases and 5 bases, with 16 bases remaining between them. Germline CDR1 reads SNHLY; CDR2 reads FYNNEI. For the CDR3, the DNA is TGTGCCAGCAGTGAGCCGCGGGGACCCGGGGAGACCCAGTACTTC. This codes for CASSEPRGPGETQYF.